The 24 T cell receptor beta chains below all came from one sample that was sequenced in a study of cytomegalovirus exposure and HLA in healthy donors. Clones were read by immunoSEQ multiplex PCR, and TCRdb kept only the in-frame ones, dropping some. Of approximately 150,000 clones listed, around 90% are singletons. The material sequenced was PBMCs. The source is a man aged 18-30 years in good health and CMV-seropositive.

This chain connects TRBV19 to TRBJ1-3; tentatively, D is TRBD1 (6 bases). Per germline, CDR1 LNHDA and CDR2 SQIVND (reference sequence). The length of the CDR3 is 16 residues. Trimming left V 3 bases short and J 0 bases short, with 12 bases between. CDR3: CASSIPGQISGNTIYF. Here the CDR3 DNA reads TGTGCCAGTAGTATCCCTGGACAGATCTCTGGAAACACCATATATTTT.

This CDR3 is CASSEERWTEAFF. CDR3 coding DNA: TGTGCCAGCAGTGAAGAGAGGTGGACTGAAGCTTTCTTT. The chain links TRBV2 to TRBJ1-1; D ambiguous. The germline V gene has CDR1 SNHLY and CDR2 FYNNEI. CDR3 length: 13 residues. The V gene lost 1 base and the J gene lost 5 bases, with 8 bases spanning the gap.

The J gene is TRBJ2-5, the V gene TRBV2, with 12 bases identical to TRBD2. V gave up 4 bases and J gave up 4 bases; unmatched junction bases: 1. Germline V gene sequence: CDR1 SNHLY, CDR2 FYNNEI. The CDR3 is made up of 14 amino acids. The CDR3 spells CASSGLAGVETQYF. The CDR3 DNA is TGTGCCAGCAGTGGACTAGCGGGGGTAGAGACCCAGTACTTC.

The V call is TRBV6-5, the J call TRBJ1-6, with TRBD1 as a possible D gene (5 bases). Trimming left V 7 bases short and J 11 bases short, with 18 bases between. CDR3 length equals 14 residues. Germline V gene sequence: CDR1 MNHEY, CDR2 SVGAGI. The CDR3 loop is CASMAPGLWAPLHF. CDR3 DNA sequence: TGTGCCAGCATGGCCCCGGGACTTTGGGCACCCCTCCACTTT.

The CDR3 loop reads CASSQLALQETQYF. The CDR3 nucleotides read TGCGCCAGCAGCCAGCTAGCGTTACAAGAGACCCAGTACTTC. This chain joins TRBV4-1 and TRBJ2-5, with D perhaps TRBD2 (6 bases). This CDR3 spans 14 amino acids. Trimming took 3 bases from V and 2 from J, leaving 10 bases between them. Germline V lookup: CDR1 MGHRA, CDR2 YSYEKL.

CDR3 coding DNA: TGTGCCTGGAGTGTTGGTACGGGACAGCGTAATGAGCAGTTCTTC. This codes for CAWSVGTGQRNEQFF. The rearrangement links TRBV30 to TRBJ2-1; 7 nucleotides agree with TRBD1. The germline CDR1 and CDR2 sequences are GTSNPN and SVGIG (reference sequence). The CDR3 spans 15 residues. Trimming at V came to 0 bases and at J to 7 bases, leaving 9 bases not matched to a gene.

This chain joins TRBV7-9 and TRBJ2-5; TRBD1 is a possible D gene (5 bases). Germline V CDR1 and CDR2: SEHNR, FQNEAQ (reference sequence). The CDR3 totals 14 residues. V lost 3 bases and J lost 7, with 15 bases in between. The CDR3 coding sequence is TGTGCCAGCAGCTTGAGGAGCAGGGTCCCGACCCAGTACTTC. It translates to CASSLRSRVPTQYF.

This chain connects TRBV2 to TRBJ2-7, with 10 bases identical to TRBD1. Trimming cost V 10 bases and J 4 bases; bases outside gene matches: 10. The CDR3 loop spans 14 amino acids. Germline-derived CDR1 and CDR2 are SNHLY and FYNNEI. The CDR3 reads CATPTTGGSYEQYF. In DNA, the CDR3 is TGTGCCACCCCCACGACAGGGGGCAGTTACGAGCAGTACTTC. The entire variable domain, with the rest obtained from reference TRBV2 and TRBJ2-7, is as follows: EPEVTQTPSHQVTQMGQEVILRCVPISNHLYFYWYRQILGQKVEFLVSFYNNEISEKSEIFDDQFSVERPDGSNFTLKIRSTKLEDSAMYFCATPTTGGSYEQYFGPGTRLTVT.

This chain connects TRBV6-1 to TRBJ1-2, with 7 bases identical to TRBD1. Germline CDR1 and CDR2: MNHNS and SASEGT. This CDR3 has 13 residues. The V and J ends lost 8 bases and 2 bases, in that order; junction bases with no gene match: 5. CDR3 in DNA: TGTGCCAGCTTATTGACAGGGAACTATGGCTACACCTTC. This sequence encodes CASLLTGNYGYTF.

This chain uses TRBV27 with TRBJ1-5; unclear D gene. CDR1 and CDR2 from the germline V gene are MNHEY and SMNVEV (reference sequence). V lost 5 bases to trimming and J lost 3 bases, with 11 bases between them. The CDR3 is 14 amino acids. The CDR3 reads CASSLRQYNQPQHF. The CDR3 nucleotides are TGTGCCAGCAGTCTCCGACAATACAATCAGCCCCAGCATTTT.

The chain joins TRBV5-1 to TRBJ1-1; D unresolved. Germline assignment: CDR1 SGHRS and CDR2 YFSETQ. The germline V and J ends were trimmed by 4 bases and 0 bases, with 19 bases remaining between them. The length of the CDR3 is 17 residues. CDR3 nucleotides: TGCGCCAGCAGCCTCCGTGAGCCAGGATTCTTGAACACTGAAGCTTTCTTT. Encoded protein: CASSLREPGFLNTEAFF.

The V call is TRBV9, the J call TRBJ2-7; 10 bases are a match to TRBD2. The V gene end was trimmed by 3 bases and the J gene end by 4 bases; junction bases not matched to a gene: 4. Germline CDR1 is SGDLS and CDR2 is YYNGEE. CDR3 length: 14 residues. DNA of the CDR3: TGTGCCAGCAGCGCTCTAGCGGGAGCTTACGAGCAGTACTTC. It codes for CASSALAGAYEQYF.

This clone was counted between two and nine times. This chain links TRBV4-1 with TRBJ1-2; no definite D call. This CDR3 contains 16 residues. Germline loops: CDR1 MGHRA, CDR2 YSYEKL. V was cut by 1 base and J by 2 bases, with 14 bases left in between. CDR3 protein: CASSQVGLRVNYGYTF. The CDR3 DNA reads TGCGCCAGCAGCCAAGTAGGACTGAGGGTAAACTATGGCTACACCTTC.

The chain carries TRBV27 and TRBJ1-1; D may be TRBD1 (6 bases). V was clipped by 7 bases and J by 3 bases, with 18 bases between them. This CDR3 comprises 15 residues. Germline CDR1 MNHEY, CDR2 SMNVEV (reference sequence). CDR3 sequence reads: CASKDADRYYTEAFF. The CDR3 region has the DNA TGTGCCAGCAAGGATGCGGACAGATATTACACTGAAGCTTTCTTT.

V and J are TRBV4-1 and TRBJ1-1; D not certain. The CDR3 consists of 15 residues. The germline gives CDR1 MGHRA, CDR2 YSYEKL. Trimming stripped 3 bases from V and 3 bases from J, with 14 bases between. CDR3 sequence (DNA): TGCGCCAGCAGCCACAAGATAGGGAGTTACACTGAAGCTTTCTTT. Amino acid sequence: CASSHKIGSYTEAFF.

This chain connects TRBV18 to TRBJ2-5, with 14 bases aligning to TRBD2. V lost 6 bases and J lost 4; bases outside the gene matches: 7. In germline, CDR1 is KGHSH, CDR2 LQKENI. The CDR3 extends over 16 amino acids. In DNA form, the CDR3 reads TGTGCCAGCTCTCCCGGGACTAGCGGGAGATCAGAGACCCAGTACTTC. It encodes CASSPGTSGRSETQYF. The full variable domain, rest sourced from reference TRBV18 and TRBJ2-5, is NAGVMQNPRHLVRRRGQEARLRCSPMKGHSHVYWYRQLPEEGLKFMVYLQKENIIDESGMPKERFSAEFPKEGPSILRIQQVVRGDSAAYFCASSPGTSGRSETQYFGPGTRLLVL.

V and J are TRBV6-5 and TRBJ1-4; 9 bases map to TRBD1. This CDR3 has 12 residues. CDR1 and CDR2 from the germline V gene are MNHEY and SVGAGI. V lost 2 bases to trimming and J lost 11 bases; unmatched junction nucleotides: 0. The CDR3 here is CASSYDRGKLFF. CDR3 sequence (DNA): TGTGCCAGCAGTTACGACAGGGGGAAACTGTTTTTT.

The chain carries TRBV4-1 and TRBJ2-7; unclear D gene. This CDR3 contains 14 residues. Per germline, CDR1 MGHRA and CDR2 YSYEKL. Between the trimmed V and J ends, which lost 2 bases and 1 base, there was a span of 9 bases. CDR3 sequence reads: CASSQTGLSYEQYF. The CDR3, as DNA: TGCGCCAGCAGCCAAACCGGGTTATCCTACGAGCAGTACTTC.

The J gene is TRBJ2-1, the V gene TRBV5-1; 14 bases match TRBD2. This CDR3 is built from 16 residues. Germline CDR1 is SGHRS and CDR2 is YFSETQ. J gave up 8 bases and V 4 bases, and 8 bases lay outside the gene matches. In DNA, the CDR3 is TGCGCCAGCAGCATTCGACTAGCGGGAGGGCCCGATGAGCAGTTCTTC. It translates to CASSIRLAGGPDEQFF.

The rearrangement links TRBV7-6 to TRBJ1-5, with TRBD1 matching over 9 bases. Looked up from germline, CDR1 is SGHVS and CDR2 is FNYEAQ. V shed 5 bases, J shed 5 bases, and the junction held 4 bases outside the gene matches. The length of the CDR3 is 14 residues. The CDR3 DNA reads TGTGCCAGCAGCCGGGACAGGGCAGATCAGCCCCAGCATTTT. This encodes CASSRDRADQPQHF.

In this sample, this clone turned up a few times. V and J are TRBV5-1 and TRBJ2-7; TRBD1 aligns across 11 bases. The CDR3 contains 14 residues. The germline V gene has CDR1 SGHRS and CDR2 YFSETQ. J gave up 3 bases and V 5 bases, and 4 bases lay outside the gene matches. Here the CDR3 reads CASSSGTGGYEQYF. In DNA form, the CDR3 reads TGCGCCAGCAGTTCCGGGACAGGGGGCTACGAGCAGTACTTC.

The gene calls are TRBV6-1 and TRBJ1-6; the D gene is possibly TRBD1 (5 bases). The CDR3 is 16 residues long. Germline loops: CDR1 MNHNS, CDR2 SASEGT. Trimming pared 0 bases from V and 6 bases from J, leaving 12 bases between. This CDR3 reads CASSEASTVFNSPLHF. CDR3 in DNA: TGTGCCAGCAGTGAAGCTTCGACAGTTTTTAATTCACCCCTCCACTTT.

The rearrangement links TRBV6-1 to TRBJ1-2; D gene unclear. Trimming removed 2 bases at V and 1 base at J, with 5 bases between. The V gene's germline CDR1 is MNHNS and CDR2 SASEGT. CDR3 length equals 13 residues. Written as DNA, the CDR3 is TGTGCCAGCAGTGAACGCAGTAACTATGGCTACACCTTC. This codes for CASSERSNYGYTF.

The V and J genes are TRBV5-1 and TRBJ1-2; 11 nucleotides align to TRBD1. Germline trimming cut 0 bases from V and 8 bases from J; bases unmatched to any gene: 6. Germline CDR1 SGHRS, CDR2 YFSETQ. The CDR3 spans 15 residues. CDR3 loop: CASSLAAGQGVGYTF. CDR3 in DNA: TGCGCCAGCAGCTTGGCTGCGGGACAGGGGGTCGGCTACACCTTC.